This T cell receptor beta chain emerged from a study of T cell responses to AZD1222 COVID-19 vaccine. The overall study: Pooling of second doses given at about 4 or about 12 weeks was done.

General observations from the study: Clonal diversity may have been underestimated, and the donors were mostly white British, with more females than males. Two AZD1222 doses significantly raised spike-specific TCR breadth and depth over controls.

The V gene's germline CDR1 is MNHEY and CDR2 SVGAGI. With 6 bases removed from V and 0 bases from J, the gap between germline ends came to 15 bases. The CDR3 covers 15 residues. Comment on this clone: The antigen remains unidentified.

Produced via immunoSEQ multiplex PCR; TCRdb's table is partial and in-frame only. The sample lists 150,000 to 200,000 clones; almost 95% were seen once. The TCR originated in an adult in good health. V is TRBV6-5 and J is TRBJ2-7; D not resolved. Sequences were derived from peripheral blood, sampled on day 0 of AZD1222 vaccination. The CDR3 sequence: CASRVSLSSSYEQYF. CDR3 DNA sequence: TGTGCCAGCAGGGTCAGCCTTTCGAGCTCCTACGAGCAGTACTTC.